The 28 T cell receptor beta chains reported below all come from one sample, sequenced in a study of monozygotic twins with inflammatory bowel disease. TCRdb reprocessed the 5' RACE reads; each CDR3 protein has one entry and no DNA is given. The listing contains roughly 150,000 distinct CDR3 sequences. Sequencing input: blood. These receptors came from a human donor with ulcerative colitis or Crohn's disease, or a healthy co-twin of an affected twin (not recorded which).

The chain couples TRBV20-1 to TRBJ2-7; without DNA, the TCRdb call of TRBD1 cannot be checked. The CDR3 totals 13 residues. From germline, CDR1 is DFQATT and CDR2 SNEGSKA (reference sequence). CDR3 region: CSAEAGTGFEQYF.

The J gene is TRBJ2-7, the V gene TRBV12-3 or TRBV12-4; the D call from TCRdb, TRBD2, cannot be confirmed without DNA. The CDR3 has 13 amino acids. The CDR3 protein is CASSRETAYEQYF.

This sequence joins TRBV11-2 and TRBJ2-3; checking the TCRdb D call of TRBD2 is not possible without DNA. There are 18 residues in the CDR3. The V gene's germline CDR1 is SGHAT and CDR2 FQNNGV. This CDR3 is CASSGSFIGGPKTDTQYF.

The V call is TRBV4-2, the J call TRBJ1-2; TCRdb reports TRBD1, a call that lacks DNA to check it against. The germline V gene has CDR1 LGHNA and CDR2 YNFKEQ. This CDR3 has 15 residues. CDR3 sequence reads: CASSQDGTPGRGYTF.

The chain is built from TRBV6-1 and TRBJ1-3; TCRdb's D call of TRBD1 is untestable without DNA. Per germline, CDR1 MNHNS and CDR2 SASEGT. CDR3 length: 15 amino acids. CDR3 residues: CASRQDRYSGNTIYF.

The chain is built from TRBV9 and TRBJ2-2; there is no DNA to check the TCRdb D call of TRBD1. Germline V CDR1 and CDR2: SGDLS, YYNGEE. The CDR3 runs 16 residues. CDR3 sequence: CASRTGGLTNTGELFF.

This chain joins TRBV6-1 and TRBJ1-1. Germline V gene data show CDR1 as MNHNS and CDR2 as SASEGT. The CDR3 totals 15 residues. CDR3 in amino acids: CASSPKGRQNTEAFF.

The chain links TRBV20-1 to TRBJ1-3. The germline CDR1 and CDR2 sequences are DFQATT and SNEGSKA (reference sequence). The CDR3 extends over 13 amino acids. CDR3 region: CSARKGSGNTIYF.

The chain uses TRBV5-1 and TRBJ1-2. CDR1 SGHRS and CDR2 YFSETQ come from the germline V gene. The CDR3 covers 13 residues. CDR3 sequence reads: CASSLARSYGYTF.

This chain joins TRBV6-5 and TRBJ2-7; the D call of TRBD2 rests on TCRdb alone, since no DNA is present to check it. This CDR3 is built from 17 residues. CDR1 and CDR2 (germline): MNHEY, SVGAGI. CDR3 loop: CASSLQSLAGGFYEQYF.

The CDR3 here is CASSVAPRPSTDTQYF. J is TRBJ2-3 and V is TRBV9. The CDR3 is 16 residues long. From germline, CDR1 is SGDLS and CDR2 YYNGEE.

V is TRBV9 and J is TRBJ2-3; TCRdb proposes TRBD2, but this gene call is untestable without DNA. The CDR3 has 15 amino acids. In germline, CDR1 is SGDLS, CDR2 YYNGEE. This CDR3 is CASSVAAGGGDTQYF.

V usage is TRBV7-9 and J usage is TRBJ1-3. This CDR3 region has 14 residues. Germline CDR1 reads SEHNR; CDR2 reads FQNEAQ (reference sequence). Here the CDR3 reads CASSLQSSGNTIYF. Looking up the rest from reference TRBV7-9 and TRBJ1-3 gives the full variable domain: DTGVSQNPRHKITKRGQNVTFRCDPISEHNRLYWYRQTLGQGPEFLTYFQNEAQLEKSRLLSDRFSAERPKGSFSTLEIQRTEQGDSAMYLCASSLQSSGNTIYFGEGSWLTVV.

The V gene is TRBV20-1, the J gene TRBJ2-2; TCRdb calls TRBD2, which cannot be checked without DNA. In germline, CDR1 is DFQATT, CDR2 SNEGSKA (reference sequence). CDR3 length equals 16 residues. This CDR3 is CSASRLAGGHTGELFF.

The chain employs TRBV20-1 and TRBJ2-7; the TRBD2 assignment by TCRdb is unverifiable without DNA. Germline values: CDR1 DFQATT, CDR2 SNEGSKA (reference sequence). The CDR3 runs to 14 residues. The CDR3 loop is CSIVAGGHSYEQYF.

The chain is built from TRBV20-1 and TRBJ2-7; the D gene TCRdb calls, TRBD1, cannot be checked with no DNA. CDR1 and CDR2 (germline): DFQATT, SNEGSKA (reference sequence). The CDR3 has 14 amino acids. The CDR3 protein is CSANPGRFNYEQYF.

The CDR3 sequence: CASSLEGQSREKLFF. V usage is TRBV5-1 and J usage is TRBJ1-4; TCRdb's assignment of TRBD1 cannot be checked, as there is no DNA. The CDR3 runs 15 residues. Germline V gene sequence: CDR1 SGHRS, CDR2 YFSETQ.

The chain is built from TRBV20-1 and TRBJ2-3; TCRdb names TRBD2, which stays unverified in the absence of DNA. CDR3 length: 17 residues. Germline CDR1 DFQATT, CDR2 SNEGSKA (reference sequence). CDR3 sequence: CRGYPGLAGEDTDTQYF.

CDR3 region: CAISESLVGGRSYEQYF. This chain connects TRBV10-3 to TRBJ2-7; TCRdb's assignment of TRBD2 cannot be checked, as there is no DNA. From germline, CDR1 is ENHRY and CDR2 SYGVKD. The CDR3 runs to 17 residues.

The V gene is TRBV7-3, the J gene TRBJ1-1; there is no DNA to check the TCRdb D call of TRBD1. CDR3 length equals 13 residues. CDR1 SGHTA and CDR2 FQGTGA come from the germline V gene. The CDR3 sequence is CASSSNPGGSAFF.

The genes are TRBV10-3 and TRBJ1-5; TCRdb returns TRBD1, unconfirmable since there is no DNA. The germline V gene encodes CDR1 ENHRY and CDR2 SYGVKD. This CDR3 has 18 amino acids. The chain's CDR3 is CASKSRDRRPISNQPQHF.

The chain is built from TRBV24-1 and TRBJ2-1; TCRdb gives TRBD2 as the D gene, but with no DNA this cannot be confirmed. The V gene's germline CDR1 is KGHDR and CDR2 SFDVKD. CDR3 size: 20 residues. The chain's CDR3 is CATSDSWGSGTSGGAGEQFF.

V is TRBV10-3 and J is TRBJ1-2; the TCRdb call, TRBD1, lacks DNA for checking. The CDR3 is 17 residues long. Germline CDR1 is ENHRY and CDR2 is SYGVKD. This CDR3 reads CAISELASGTGSAGYTF.

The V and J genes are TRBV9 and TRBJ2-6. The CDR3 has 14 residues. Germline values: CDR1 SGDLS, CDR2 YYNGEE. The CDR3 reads CASSVDSGANVLTF. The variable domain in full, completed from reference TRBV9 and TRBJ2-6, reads DSGVTQTPKHLITATGQRVTLRCSPRSGDLSVYWYQQSLDQGLQFLIQYYNGEERAKGNILERFSAQQFPDLHSELNLSSLELGDSALYFCASSVDSGANVLTFGAGSRLTVL.

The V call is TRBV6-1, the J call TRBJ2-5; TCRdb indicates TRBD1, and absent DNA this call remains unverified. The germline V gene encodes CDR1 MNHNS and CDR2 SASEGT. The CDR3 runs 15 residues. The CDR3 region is CASSPDRGFQETQYF.

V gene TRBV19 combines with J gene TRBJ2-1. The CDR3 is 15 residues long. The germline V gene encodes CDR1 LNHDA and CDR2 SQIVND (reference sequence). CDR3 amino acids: CASSISTSASNEQFF.

CDR3 sequence reads: CASSQESIGATNEKLFF. This chain joins TRBV4-3 and TRBJ1-4. The germline CDR1 and CDR2 sequences are LGHNA and YSLEER. This CDR3 is built from 17 residues.

CDR3 amino acids: CASSLPPNTEAFF. V gene TRBV7-9 combines with J gene TRBJ1-1; the D call from TCRdb, TRBD1, cannot be confirmed without DNA. In germline, CDR1 is SEHNR, CDR2 FQNEAQ (reference sequence). This CDR3 spans 13 amino acids.